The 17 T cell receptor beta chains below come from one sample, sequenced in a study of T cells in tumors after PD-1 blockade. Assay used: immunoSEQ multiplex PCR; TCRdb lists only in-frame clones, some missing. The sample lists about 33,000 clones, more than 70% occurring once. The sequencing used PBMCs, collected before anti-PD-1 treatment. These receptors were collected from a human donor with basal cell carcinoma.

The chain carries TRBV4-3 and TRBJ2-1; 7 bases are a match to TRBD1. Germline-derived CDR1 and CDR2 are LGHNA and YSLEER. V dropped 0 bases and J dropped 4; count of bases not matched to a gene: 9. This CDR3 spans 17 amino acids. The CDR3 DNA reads TGCGCCAGCAGCCAAGATCCCCCAGGGGGTGGGTACAATGAGCAGTTCTTC. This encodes CASSQDPPGGGYNEQFF.

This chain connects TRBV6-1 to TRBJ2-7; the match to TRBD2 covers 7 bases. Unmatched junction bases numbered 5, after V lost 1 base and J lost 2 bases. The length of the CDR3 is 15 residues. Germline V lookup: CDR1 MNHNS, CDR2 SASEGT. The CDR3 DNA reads TGTGCCAGCAGTGAAGATTCGCGGGGGACCTACGAGCAGTACTTC. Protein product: CASSEDSRGTYEQYF.

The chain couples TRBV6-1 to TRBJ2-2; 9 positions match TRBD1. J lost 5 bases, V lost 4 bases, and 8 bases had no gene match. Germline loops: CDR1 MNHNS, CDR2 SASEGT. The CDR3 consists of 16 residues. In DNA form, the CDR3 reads TGTGCCAGCAGTGGCCCGGGACAGGGAACTACCGGGGAGCTGTTTTTT. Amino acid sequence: CASSGPGQGTTGELFF.

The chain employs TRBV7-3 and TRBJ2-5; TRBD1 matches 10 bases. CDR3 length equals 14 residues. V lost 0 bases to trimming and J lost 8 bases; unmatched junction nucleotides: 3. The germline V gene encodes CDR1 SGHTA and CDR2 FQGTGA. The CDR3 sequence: CASSLTGDRGTQYF. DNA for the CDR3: TGTGCCAGCAGCTTAACTGGGGACAGGGGTACCCAGTACTTC.

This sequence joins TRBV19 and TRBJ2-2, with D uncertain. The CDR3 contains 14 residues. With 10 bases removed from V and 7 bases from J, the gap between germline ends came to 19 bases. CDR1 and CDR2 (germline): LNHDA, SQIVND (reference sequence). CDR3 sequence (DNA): TGTGCCACCAGTACCGGGTGGACGGGCGGGGAGCTGTTTTTT. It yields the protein CATSTGWTGGELFF.

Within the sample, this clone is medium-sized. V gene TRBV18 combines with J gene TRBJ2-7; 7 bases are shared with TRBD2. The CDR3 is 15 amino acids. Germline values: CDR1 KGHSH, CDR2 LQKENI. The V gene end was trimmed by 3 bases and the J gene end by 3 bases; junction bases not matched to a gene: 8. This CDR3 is CASSPGSGTIYEQYF. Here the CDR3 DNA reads TGTGCCAGCTCACCGGGAAGCGGGACGATCTACGAGCAGTACTTC.

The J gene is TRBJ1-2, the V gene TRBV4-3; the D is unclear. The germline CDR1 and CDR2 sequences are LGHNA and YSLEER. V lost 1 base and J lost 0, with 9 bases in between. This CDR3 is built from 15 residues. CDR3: CASSQGAGANYGYTF. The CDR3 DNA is TGCGCCAGCAGCCAAGGGGCGGGAGCTAACTATGGCTACACCTTC.

The CDR3 sequence: CASSTPGTPYGYTF. The CDR3 DNA follows: TGTGCCAGCAGCACACCCGGGACCCCTTATGGCTACACCTTC. The chain links TRBV28 to TRBJ1-2; D is possibly TRBD1 (5 bases). V gave up 6 bases and J gave up 5 bases, with 16 bases separating them. The CDR3 spans 14 residues. CDR1 and CDR2 (germline): MDHEN, SYDVKM.

The CDR3: CASSPEPGTREQYF. The CDR3 DNA reads TGTGCCAGCTCACCAGAACCGGGAACTCGCGAGCAGTACTTC. This chain joins TRBV18 and TRBJ2-7; D is perhaps TRBD2 (5 bases). The ends were cut back, 2 bases at V and 6 bases at J, with 14 bases in the middle. The CDR3 length is 14 residues. Per the germline V gene, CDR1 is KGHSH and CDR2 is LQKENI.

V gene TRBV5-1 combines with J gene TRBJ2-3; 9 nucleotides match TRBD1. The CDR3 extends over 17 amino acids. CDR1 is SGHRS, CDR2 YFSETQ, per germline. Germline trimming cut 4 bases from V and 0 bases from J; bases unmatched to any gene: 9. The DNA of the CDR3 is TGCGCCAGCAGCCACGGACAGGGGCCTCCTAGCACAGATACGCAGTATTTT. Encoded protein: CASSHGQGPPSTDTQYF.

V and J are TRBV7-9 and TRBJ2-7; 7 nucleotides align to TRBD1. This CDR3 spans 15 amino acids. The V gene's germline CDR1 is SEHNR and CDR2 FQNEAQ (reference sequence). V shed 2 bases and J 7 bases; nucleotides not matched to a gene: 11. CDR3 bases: TGTGCCAGCAGCTTATTTGGACAGGTGCTCCAGGAGCAGTACTTC. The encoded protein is CASSLFGQVLQEQYF.

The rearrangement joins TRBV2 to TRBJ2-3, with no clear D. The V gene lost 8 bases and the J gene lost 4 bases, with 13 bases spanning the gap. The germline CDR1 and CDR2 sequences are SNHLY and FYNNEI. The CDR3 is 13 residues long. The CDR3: CASCGSRSDTQYF. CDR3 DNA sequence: TGTGCCAGCTGCGGTTCCAGGTCAGATACGCAGTATTTT.

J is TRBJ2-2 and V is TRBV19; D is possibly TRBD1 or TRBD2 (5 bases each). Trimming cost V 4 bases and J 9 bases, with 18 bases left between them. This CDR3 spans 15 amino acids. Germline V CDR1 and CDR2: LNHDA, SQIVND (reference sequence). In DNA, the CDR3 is TGTGCCAGTAGTAATCGGTTGAGGGACGACCGGGAGCTGTTTTTT. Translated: CASSNRLRDDRELFF.

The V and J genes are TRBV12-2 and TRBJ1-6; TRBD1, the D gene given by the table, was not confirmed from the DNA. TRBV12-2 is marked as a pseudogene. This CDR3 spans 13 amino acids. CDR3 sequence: CASRSRGSSPLHF. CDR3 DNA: TGTGCAAGTCGCAGCAGGGGGAGTTCACCCCTCCACTTT.

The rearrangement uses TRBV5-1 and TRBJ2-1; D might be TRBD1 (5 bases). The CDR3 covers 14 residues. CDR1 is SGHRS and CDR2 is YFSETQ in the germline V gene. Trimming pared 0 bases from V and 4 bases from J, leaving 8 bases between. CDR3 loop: CASSLGQLYNEQFF. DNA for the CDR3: TGCGCCAGCAGCTTGGGACAGCTATACAATGAGCAGTTCTTC.

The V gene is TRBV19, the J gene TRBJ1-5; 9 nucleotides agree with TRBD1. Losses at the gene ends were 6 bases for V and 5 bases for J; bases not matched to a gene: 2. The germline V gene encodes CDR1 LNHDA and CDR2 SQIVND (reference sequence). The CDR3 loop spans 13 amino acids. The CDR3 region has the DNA TGTGCCAGTAGCGGGACAGGGCATCAGCCCCAGCATTTT. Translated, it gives CASSGTGHQPQHF.

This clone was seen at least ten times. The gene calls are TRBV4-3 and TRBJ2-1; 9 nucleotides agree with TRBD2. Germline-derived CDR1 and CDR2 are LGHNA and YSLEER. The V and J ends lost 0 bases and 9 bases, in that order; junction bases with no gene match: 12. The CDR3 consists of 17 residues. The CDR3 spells CASSQDRASGVWGEQFF. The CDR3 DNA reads TGCGCCAGCAGCCAAGATCGGGCTAGCGGGGTTTGGGGTGAGCAGTTCTTC.